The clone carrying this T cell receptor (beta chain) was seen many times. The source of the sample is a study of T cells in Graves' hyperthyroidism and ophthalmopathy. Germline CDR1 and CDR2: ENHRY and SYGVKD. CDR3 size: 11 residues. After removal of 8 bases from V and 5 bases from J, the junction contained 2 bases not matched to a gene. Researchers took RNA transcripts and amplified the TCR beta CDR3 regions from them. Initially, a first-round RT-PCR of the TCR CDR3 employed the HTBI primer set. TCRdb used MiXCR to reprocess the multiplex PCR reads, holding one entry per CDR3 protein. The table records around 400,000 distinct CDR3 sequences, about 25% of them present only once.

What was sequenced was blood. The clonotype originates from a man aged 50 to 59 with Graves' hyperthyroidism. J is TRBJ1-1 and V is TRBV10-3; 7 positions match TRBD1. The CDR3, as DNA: TGTGCCATCTCAGGGGGAACTGAAGCTTTCTTT. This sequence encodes CAISGGTEAFF.